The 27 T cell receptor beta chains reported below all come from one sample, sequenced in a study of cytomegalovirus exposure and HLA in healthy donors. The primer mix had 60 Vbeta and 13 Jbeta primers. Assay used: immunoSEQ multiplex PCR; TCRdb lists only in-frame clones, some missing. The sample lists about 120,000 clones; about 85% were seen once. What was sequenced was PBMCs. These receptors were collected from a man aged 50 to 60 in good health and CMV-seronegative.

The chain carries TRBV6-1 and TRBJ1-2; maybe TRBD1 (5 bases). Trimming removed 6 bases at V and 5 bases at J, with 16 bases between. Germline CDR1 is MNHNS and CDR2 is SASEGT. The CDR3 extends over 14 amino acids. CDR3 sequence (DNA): TGTGCCAGCAGCCCCGGACAAGTCTCGTATGGCTACACCTTC. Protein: CASSPGQVSYGYTF.

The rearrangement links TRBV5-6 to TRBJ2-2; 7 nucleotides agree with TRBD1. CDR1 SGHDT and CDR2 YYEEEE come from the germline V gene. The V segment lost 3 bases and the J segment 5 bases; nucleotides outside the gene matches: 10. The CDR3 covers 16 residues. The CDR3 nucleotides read TGTGCCAGCAGCTCCCTAGGTGAGGGGGCGACCGGGGAGCTGTTTTTT. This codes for CASSSLGEGATGELFF.

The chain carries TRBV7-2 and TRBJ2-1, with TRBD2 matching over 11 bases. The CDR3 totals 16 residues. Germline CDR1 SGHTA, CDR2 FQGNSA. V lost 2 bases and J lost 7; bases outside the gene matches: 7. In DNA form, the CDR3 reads TGTGCCAGCAGCTTAAGGGTAGCGGGGGGGCCTAATGAGCAGTTCTTC. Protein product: CASSLRVAGGPNEQFF. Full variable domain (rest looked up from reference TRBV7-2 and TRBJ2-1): GAGVSQSPSNKVTEKGKDVELRCDPISGHTALYWYRQSLGQGLEFLIYFQGNSAPDKSGLPSDRFSAERTGGSVSTLTIQRTQQEDSAVYLCASSLRVAGGPNEQFFGPGTRLTVL.

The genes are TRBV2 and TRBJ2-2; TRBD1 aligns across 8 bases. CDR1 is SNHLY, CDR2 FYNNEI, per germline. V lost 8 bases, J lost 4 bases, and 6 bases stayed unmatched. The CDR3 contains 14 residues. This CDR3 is CASLDRVGTGELFF. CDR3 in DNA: TGTGCCAGCCTGGACAGGGTCGGCACCGGGGAGCTGTTTTTT.

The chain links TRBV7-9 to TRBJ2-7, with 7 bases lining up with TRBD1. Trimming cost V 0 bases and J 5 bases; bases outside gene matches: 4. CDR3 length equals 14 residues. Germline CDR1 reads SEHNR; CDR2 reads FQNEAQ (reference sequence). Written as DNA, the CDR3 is TGTGCCAGCAGCTTAGCGGCGACAGGGCACGAGCAGTACTTC. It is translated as CASSLAATGHEQYF.

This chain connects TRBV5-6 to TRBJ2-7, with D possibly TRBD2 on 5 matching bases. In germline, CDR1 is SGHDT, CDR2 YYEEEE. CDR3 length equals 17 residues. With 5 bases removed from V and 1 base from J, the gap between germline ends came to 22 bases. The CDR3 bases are TGTGCCAGCAGTCCGGCCCGACCTCGAGGGATATCCTACGAGCAGTACTTC. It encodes CASSPARPRGISYEQYF.

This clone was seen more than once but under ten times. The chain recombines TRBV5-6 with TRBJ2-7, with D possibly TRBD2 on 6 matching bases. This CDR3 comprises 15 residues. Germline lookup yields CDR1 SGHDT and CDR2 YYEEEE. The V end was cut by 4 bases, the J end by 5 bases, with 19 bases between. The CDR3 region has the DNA TGTGCCAGCAGCCCTGGAGGGTTTGCCGTCAACGAGCAGTACTTC. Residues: CASSPGGFAVNEQYF.

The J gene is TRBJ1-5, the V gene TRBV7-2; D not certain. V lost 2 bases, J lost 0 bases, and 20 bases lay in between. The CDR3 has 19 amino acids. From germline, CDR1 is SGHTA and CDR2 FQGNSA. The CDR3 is CASSLRVGVGKHSNQPQHF. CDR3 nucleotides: TGTGCCAGCAGCTTACGGGTGGGAGTGGGAAAACATAGCAATCAGCCCCAGCATTTT. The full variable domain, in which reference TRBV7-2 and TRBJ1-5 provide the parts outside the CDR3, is GAGVSQSPSNKVTEKGKDVELRCDPISGHTALYWYRQSLGQGLEFLIYFQGNSAPDKSGLPSDRFSAERTGGSVSTLTIQRTQQEDSAVYLCASSLRVGVGKHSNQPQHFGDGTRLSIL.

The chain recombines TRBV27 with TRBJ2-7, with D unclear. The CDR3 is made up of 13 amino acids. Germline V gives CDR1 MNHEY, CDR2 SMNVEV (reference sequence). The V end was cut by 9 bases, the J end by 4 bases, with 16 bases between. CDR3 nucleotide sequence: TGTGCCAGGGGCCTTGGCGTTCAGTACGAGCAGTACTTC. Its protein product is CARGLGVQYEQYF.

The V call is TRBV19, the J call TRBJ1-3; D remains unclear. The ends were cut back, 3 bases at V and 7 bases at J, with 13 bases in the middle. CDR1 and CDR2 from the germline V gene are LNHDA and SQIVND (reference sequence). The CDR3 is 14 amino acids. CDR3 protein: CASSIERRGNTIYF. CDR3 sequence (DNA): TGTGCCAGTAGTATCGAACGGCGAGGGAACACCATATATTTT.

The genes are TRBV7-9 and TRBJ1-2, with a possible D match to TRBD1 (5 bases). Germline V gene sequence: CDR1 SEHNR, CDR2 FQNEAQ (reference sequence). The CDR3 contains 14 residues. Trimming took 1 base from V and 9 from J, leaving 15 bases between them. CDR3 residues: CASSLEDGGPSYTF. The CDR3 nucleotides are TGTGCCAGCAGCTTAGAGGACGGGGGTCCGAGCTACACCTTC.

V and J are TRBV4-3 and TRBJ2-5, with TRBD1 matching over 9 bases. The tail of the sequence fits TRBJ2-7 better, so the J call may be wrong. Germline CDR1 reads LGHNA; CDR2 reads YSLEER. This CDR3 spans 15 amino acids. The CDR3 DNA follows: TGCGCCAGCAGCCAAGATGGACAGGGGCCCTACGAGCAGTACTTC. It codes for CASSQDGQGPYEQYF.

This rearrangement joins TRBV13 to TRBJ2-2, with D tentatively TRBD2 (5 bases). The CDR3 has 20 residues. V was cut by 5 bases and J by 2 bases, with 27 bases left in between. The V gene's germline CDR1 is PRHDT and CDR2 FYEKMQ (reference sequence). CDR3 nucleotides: TGTGCCAGCAGCCCCGACCCTCGAGCGGAGATACCGCGAAACACCGGGGAGCTGTTTTTT. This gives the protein CASSPDPRAEIPRNTGELFF. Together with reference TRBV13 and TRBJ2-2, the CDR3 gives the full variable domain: AAGVIQSPRHLIKEKRETATLKCYPIPRHDTVYWYQQGPGQDPQFLISFYEKMQSDKGSIPDRFSAQQFSDYHSELNMSSLELGDSALYFCASSPDPRAEIPRNTGELFFGEGSRLTVL.

In DNA form, the CDR3 reads TGTGCCAGCAAAACAGGGGGAACTGAAGCTTTCTTT. Encoded protein: CASKTGGTEAFF. The chain couples TRBV28 to TRBJ1-1, with 8 bases lining up with TRBD1. V lost 7 bases to trimming and J lost 5 bases; unmatched junction nucleotides: 3. Germline V gene data show CDR1 as MDHEN and CDR2 as SYDVKM. The CDR3 length is 12 residues.

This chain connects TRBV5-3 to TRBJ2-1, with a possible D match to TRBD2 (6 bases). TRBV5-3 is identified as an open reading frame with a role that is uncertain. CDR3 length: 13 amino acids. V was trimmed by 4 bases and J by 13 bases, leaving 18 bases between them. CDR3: CARSPLLAAIQFF. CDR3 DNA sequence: TGTGCCAGAAGCCCCCTGTTAGCGGCAATTCAGTTCTTC.

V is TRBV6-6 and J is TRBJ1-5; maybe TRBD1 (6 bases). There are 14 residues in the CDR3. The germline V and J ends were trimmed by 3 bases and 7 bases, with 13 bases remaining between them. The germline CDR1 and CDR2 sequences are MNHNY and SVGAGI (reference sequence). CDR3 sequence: CASSYAGERQPQHF. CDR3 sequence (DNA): TGTGCCAGCAGTTATGCAGGGGAGAGGCAGCCCCAGCATTTT.

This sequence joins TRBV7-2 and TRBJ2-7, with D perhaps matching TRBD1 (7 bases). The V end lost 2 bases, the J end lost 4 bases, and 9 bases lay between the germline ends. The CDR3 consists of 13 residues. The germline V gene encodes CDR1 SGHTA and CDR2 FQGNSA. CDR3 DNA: TGTGCCAGCAGCTTACAGGGGGGATACGAGCAGTACTTC. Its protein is CASSLQGGYEQYF.

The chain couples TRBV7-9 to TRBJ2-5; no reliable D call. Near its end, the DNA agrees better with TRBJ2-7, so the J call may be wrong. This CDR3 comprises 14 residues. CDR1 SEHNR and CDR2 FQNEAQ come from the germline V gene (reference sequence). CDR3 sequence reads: CASSLGTDSYEQYF. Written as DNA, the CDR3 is TGTGCCAGCAGCTTAGGGACGGACTCCTACGAGCAGTACTTC.

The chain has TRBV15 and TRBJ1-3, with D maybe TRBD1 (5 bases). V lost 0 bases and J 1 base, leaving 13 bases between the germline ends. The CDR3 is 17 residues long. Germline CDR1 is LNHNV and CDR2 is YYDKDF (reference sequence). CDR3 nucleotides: TGTGCCACCAGCAGAGATTCACCGGACATTTCTGGAAACACCATATATTTT. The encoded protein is CATSRDSPDISGNTIYF.

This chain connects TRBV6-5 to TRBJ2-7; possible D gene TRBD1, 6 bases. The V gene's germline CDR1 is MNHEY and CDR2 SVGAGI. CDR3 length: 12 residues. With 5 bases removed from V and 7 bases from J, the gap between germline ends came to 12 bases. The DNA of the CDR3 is TGTGCCAGCAGTCAACAGGGTTATGAGCAGTACTTC. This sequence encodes CASSQQGYEQYF.

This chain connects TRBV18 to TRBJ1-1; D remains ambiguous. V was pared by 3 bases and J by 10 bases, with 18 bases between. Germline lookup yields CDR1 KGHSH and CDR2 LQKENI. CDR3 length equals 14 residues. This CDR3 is CASSPLLKNGGAFF. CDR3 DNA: TGTGCCAGCTCACCCCTACTAAAGAACGGCGGAGCTTTCTTT.

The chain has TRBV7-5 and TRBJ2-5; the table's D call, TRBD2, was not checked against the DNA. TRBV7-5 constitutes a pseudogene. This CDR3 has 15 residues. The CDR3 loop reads CARSFRPRSQETQYF. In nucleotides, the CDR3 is TGTGCCAGAAGCTTCCGCCCGAGGTCTCAAGAGACCCAGTACTTC.

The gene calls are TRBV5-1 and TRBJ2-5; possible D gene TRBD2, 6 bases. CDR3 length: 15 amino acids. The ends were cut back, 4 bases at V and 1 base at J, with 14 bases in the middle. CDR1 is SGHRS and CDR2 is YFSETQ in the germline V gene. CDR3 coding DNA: TGCGCCAGCAGCGTGGGACTGCTAAGCCAAGAGACCCAGTACTTC. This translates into CASSVGLLSQETQYF.

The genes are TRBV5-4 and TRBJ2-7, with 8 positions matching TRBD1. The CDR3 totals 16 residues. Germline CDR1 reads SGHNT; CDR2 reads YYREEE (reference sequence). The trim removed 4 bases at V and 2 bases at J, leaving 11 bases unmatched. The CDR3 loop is CASSVDSGGHPYEQYF. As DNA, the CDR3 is TGTGCCAGCAGCGTGGACTCAGGGGGCCATCCCTACGAGCAGTACTTC. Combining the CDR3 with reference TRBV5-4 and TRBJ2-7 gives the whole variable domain ETGVTQSPTHLIKTRGQQVTLRCSSQSGHNTVSWYQQALGQGPQFIFQYYREEENGRGNFPPRFSGLQFPNYSSELNVNALELDDSALYLCASSVDSGGHPYEQYFGPGTRLTVT.

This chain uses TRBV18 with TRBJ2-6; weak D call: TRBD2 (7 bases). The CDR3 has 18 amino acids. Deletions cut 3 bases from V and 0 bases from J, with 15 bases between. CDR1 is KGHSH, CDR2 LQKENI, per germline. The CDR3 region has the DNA TGTGCCAGCTCACCCCAGGGGAGGGCAAGCTCTGGGGCCAACGTCCTGACTTTC. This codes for CASSPQGRASSGANVLTF. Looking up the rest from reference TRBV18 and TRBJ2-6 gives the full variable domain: NAGVMQNPRHLVRRRGQEARLRCSPMKGHSHVYWYRQLPEEGLKFMVYLQKENIIDESGMPKERFSAEFPKEGPSILRIQQVVRGDSAAYFCASSPQGRASSGANVLTFGAGSRLTVL.

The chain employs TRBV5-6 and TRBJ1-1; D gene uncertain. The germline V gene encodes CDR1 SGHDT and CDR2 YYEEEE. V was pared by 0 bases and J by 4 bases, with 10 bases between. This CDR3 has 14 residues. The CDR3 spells CASSLETGVTEAFF. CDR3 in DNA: TGTGCCAGCAGCTTGGAGACCGGGGTCACTGAAGCTTTCTTT.

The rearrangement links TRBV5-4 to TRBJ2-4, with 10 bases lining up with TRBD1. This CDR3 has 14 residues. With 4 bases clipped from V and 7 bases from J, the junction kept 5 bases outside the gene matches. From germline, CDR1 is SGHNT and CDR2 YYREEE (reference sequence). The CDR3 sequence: CASSGGQGRNIQYF. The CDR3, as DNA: TGTGCCAGCAGCGGGGGACAGGGGAGGAACATTCAGTACTTC. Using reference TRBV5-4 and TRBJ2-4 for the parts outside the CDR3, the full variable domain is ETGVTQSPTHLIKTRGQQVTLRCSSQSGHNTVSWYQQALGQGPQFIFQYYREEENGRGNFPPRFSGLQFPNYSSELNVNALELDDSALYLCASSGGQGRNIQYFGAGTRLSVL.